This is a list of T cell receptor beta chains from one sample in a study of Ad26.COV2.S vaccination and SARS-CoV-2 variants. Assay used: immunoSEQ multiplex PCR; TCRdb lists only in-frame clones, some missing. The data contain approximately 360,000 clones, about four fifths of them seen just once; the ten biggest clones take up nearly 7.5%. The material was peripheral blood, obtained in a trial of Ad26.COV2.S vaccine versus placebo. These receptors all stem from a person aged 18 to 59 who received the Ad26.COV2.S COVID-19 vaccine or a placebo. The CDR3 runs from the conserved cysteine through the conserved F or W. Each record gives: CDR3 length, D gene, J gene, clone size, V gene, CDR3 protein, CDR3 DNA. The D gene is left open where the match is weak. For some rows the clone size is stated as once, few or many, or as a class when expanded; others skip it.

CDR3 length: 14
D gene: -
J gene: TRBJ1-3
clone size: -
V gene: TRBV3-1/TRBV3-2
CDR3 protein: CASSRQESRYTIYF
CDR3 DNA: TGTGCCAGCAGCCGGCAGGAGTCTCGATACACCATATATTTT

CDR3 length: 14
D gene: -
J gene: TRBJ1-5
clone size: -
V gene: TRBV6-6
CDR3 protein: CASRTGTNNQPQHF
CDR3 DNA: TGTGCCAGCAGAACCGGGACAAACAATCAGCCCCAGCATTTT

CDR3 length: 11
D gene: TRBD2
J gene: TRBJ2-1
clone size: -
V gene: TRBV13
CDR3 protein: CASSDGTNLFF
CDR3 DNA: TGTGCCAGCAGCGACGGGACTAATTTGTTCTTC

CDR3 length: 17
D gene: TRBD1
J gene: TRBJ1-5
clone size: -
V gene: TRBV4-1
CDR3 protein: CASSQSRGSGDNQPQHF
CDR3 DNA: TGCGCCAGCAGCCAATCCAGGGGGTCAGGGGACAATCAGCCCCAGCATTTT

CDR3 length: 15
D gene: -
J gene: TRBJ2-3
clone size: -
V gene: TRBV4-1
CDR3 protein: CASSPRQTHQDTQYF
CDR3 DNA: TGCGCCAGCAGCCCCCGACAGACGCACCAAGATACGCAGTATTTT

CDR3 length: 14
D gene: -
J gene: TRBJ1-2
clone size: -
V gene: TRBV28
CDR3 protein: CASRGAPLHYGYTF
CDR3 DNA: TGTGCCAGCAGAGGGGCCCCACTACACTATGGCTACACCTTC

CDR3 length: 11
D gene: -
J gene: TRBJ2-1
clone size: -
V gene: TRBV2
CDR3 protein: CASTNYNEQFF
CDR3 DNA: TGTGCCAGCACCAACTACAATGAGCAGTTCTTC

CDR3 length: 15
D gene: -
J gene: TRBJ2-7
clone size: -
V gene: TRBV15
CDR3 protein: CATSKRTSMFLEQYF
CDR3 DNA: TGTGCCACCAGCAAACGGACGTCTATGTTCCTCGAGCAGTACTTC

CDR3 length: 15
D gene: -
J gene: TRBJ2-5
clone size: -
V gene: TRBV7-9
CDR3 protein: CASSRLRTPEEQRYF
CDR3 DNA: TGTGCCAGCAGCCGACTCAGGACACCCGAGGAGCAGCGGTACTTC

CDR3 length: 15
D gene: -
J gene: TRBJ2-3
clone size: few
V gene: TRBV5-1
CDR3 protein: CASTPRGLGTDTQYF
CDR3 DNA: TGCGCCAGCACCCCCCGGGGACTGGGGACAGATACGCAGTATTTT

CDR3 length: 14
D gene: TRBD2
J gene: TRBJ2-5
clone size: -
V gene: TRBV2
CDR3 protein: CASGKNSGRETQYF
CDR3 DNA: TGTGCCAGCGGTAAAAACAGCGGGAGAGAGACCCAGTACTTC

CDR3 length: 15
D gene: -
J gene: TRBJ1-1
clone size: -
V gene: TRBV6-1
CDR3 protein: CASSDSEGHRTEAFF
CDR3 DNA: TGTGCCAGCAGTGATAGCGAGGGACATAGGACTGAAGCTTTCTTT

CDR3 length: 12
D gene: TRBD1
J gene: TRBJ2-7
clone size: -
V gene: TRBV13
CDR3 protein: CASSRGGHEQYF
CDR3 DNA: TGTGCCAGCAGCCGAGGGGGCCACGAGCAGTACTTC

CDR3 length: 13
D gene: -
J gene: TRBJ1-1
clone size: -
V gene: TRBV7-2
CDR3 protein: CASSVTANTEAFF
CDR3 DNA: TGTGCCAGCAGCGTTACAGCGAACACTGAAGCTTTCTTT

CDR3 length: 15
D gene: -
J gene: TRBJ1-5
clone size: -
V gene: TRBV6-6
CDR3 protein: CASSQDGLGNQPQHF
CDR3 DNA: TGTGCCAGCAGTCAGGACGGTCTAGGCAATCAGCCCCAGCATTTT

CDR3 length: 11
D gene: -
J gene: TRBJ1-1
clone size: -
V gene: TRBV5-5
CDR3 protein: CASSLRAEAFF
CDR3 DNA: TGTGCCAGCAGCTTGCGGGCCGAAGCTTTCTTT

CDR3 length: 16
D gene: -
J gene: TRBJ2-7
clone size: once
V gene: TRBV27
CDR3 protein: CASTQSQGYMGGEQYF
CDR3 DNA: TGTGCCAGCACCCAATCCCAGGGGTATATGGGCGGGGAGCAGTACTTC

CDR3 length: 11
D gene: -
J gene: TRBJ1-4
clone size: -
V gene: TRBV7-9
CDR3 protein: CASSFEEKLFF
CDR3 DNA: TGTGCCAGCAGCTTTGAAGAAAAACTGTTTTTT

CDR3 length: 15
D gene: -
J gene: TRBJ2-3
clone size: -
V gene: TRBV7-2
CDR3 protein: CASSLGARGTDTQYF
CDR3 DNA: TGTGCCAGCAGCCTCGGGGCCCGGGGCACAGATACGCAGTATTTT

CDR3 length: 16
D gene: -
J gene: TRBJ2-7
clone size: -
V gene: TRBV4-3
CDR3 protein: CASSQDRRQGGREQYF
CDR3 DNA: TGCGCCAGCAGCCAAGATCGACGGCAGGGAGGTCGCGAGCAGTACTTC

CDR3 length: 14
D gene: -
J gene: TRBJ1-3
clone size: -
V gene: TRBV6-5
CDR3 protein: CASRPSADGNTIYF
CDR3 DNA: TGTGCCAGCAGGCCCAGTGCCGATGGAAACACCATATATTTT

CDR3 length: 17
D gene: TRBD1
J gene: TRBJ2-3
clone size: -
V gene: TRBV4-2
CDR3 protein: CASSHDGTGKITDTQYF
CDR3 DNA: TGTGCCAGCAGCCACGATGGGACAGGGAAAATCACAGATACGCAGTATTTT

CDR3 length: 16
D gene: -
J gene: TRBJ2-1
clone size: -
V gene: TRBV7-2
CDR3 protein: CASSLMGPRLENEQFF
CDR3 DNA: TGTGCCAGCAGCTTAATGGGGCCGAGACTTGAAAATGAGCAGTTCTTC

CDR3 length: 13
D gene: -
J gene: TRBJ1-4
clone size: -
V gene: TRBV3-1/TRBV3-2
CDR3 protein: CASSQVGAEKLFF
CDR3 DNA: TGTGCCAGCAGCCAAGTAGGCGCCGAAAAACTGTTTTTT

CDR3 length: 15
D gene: -
J gene: TRBJ2-5
clone size: -
V gene: TRBV5-4
CDR3 protein: CASSFYGAAQETQYF
CDR3 DNA: TGTGCCAGCAGCTTCTATGGGGCAGCTCAAGAGACCCAGTACTTC

CDR3 length: 13
D gene: -
J gene: TRBJ1-1
clone size: few
V gene: TRBV5-1
CDR3 protein: CASSLQGSTEAFF
CDR3 DNA: TGCGCCAGCAGCCTCCAGGGGAGCACTGAAGCTTTCTTT

CDR3 length: 13
D gene: -
J gene: TRBJ1-1
clone size: few
V gene: TRBV7-9
CDR3 protein: CASLLNSNTEAFF
CDR3 DNA: TGTGCCAGCCTTCTTAATTCGAACACTGAAGCTTTCTTT

CDR3 length: 14
D gene: TRBD1
J gene: TRBJ2-7
clone size: -
V gene: TRBV7-3
CDR3 protein: CASSPNDRASEQYF
CDR3 DNA: TGTGCCAGCAGCCCAAACGACAGGGCGAGCGAGCAGTACTTC

CDR3 length: 15
D gene: -
J gene: TRBJ1-2
clone size: -
V gene: TRBV7-9
CDR3 protein: CASSYASGTAGGYTF
CDR3 DNA: TGTGCCAGCAGCTACGCCTCAGGGACGGCGGGAGGCTACACCTTC

CDR3 length: 12
D gene: -
J gene: TRBJ2-1
clone size: -
V gene: TRBV23-1
CDR3 protein: CASSQSGGEQFF
CDR3 DNA: TGCGCCAGCAGTCAATCAGGGGGTGAGCAGTTCTTC

CDR3 length: 15
D gene: -
J gene: TRBJ2-7
clone size: once
V gene: TRBV3-1/TRBV3-2
CDR3 protein: CASSQGPEKSYEQYF
CDR3 DNA: TGTGCCAGCAGCCAAGGACCAGAAAAGTCCTACGAGCAGTACTTC

CDR3 length: 13
D gene: -
J gene: TRBJ2-3
clone size: -
V gene: TRBV7-2
CDR3 protein: CASSLAYADTQYF
CDR3 DNA: TGTGCCAGCAGCTTAGCGTACGCAGATACGCAGTATTTT

CDR3 length: 14
D gene: -
J gene: TRBJ1-1
clone size: once
V gene: TRBV9
CDR3 protein: CASSVSGPGTEAFF
CDR3 DNA: TGTGCCAGCAGCGTTTCAGGGCCGGGCACTGAAGCTTTCTTT

CDR3 length: 13
D gene: -
J gene: TRBJ2-3
clone size: -
V gene: TRBV5-1
CDR3 protein: CASRTGGTDTQYF
CDR3 DNA: TGCGCCAGCAGGACCGGGGGCACAGATACGCAGTATTTT

CDR3 length: 13
D gene: -
J gene: TRBJ2-5
clone size: -
V gene: TRBV5-1
CDR3 protein: CASNGGLGETQYF
CDR3 DNA: TGCGCCAGCAATGGGGGGCTGGGAGAGACCCAGTACTTC

CDR3 length: 20
D gene: -
J gene: TRBJ1-6
clone size: -
V gene: TRBV12-5
CDR3 protein: CASGLGSTGPSSSYNSPLHF
CDR3 DNA: TGTGCTAGTGGTTTGGGCTCTACAGGGCCCTCTAGCTCCTATAATTCACCCCTCCACTTT

CDR3 length: 16
D gene: -
J gene: TRBJ2-3
clone size: once
V gene: TRBV19
CDR3 protein: CASSTLGERVTDTQYF
CDR3 DNA: TGTGCCAGTAGTACCCTGGGGGAGCGGGTCACAGATACGCAGTATTTT